Below, 6 T cell receptor beta chains from the same sample are listed, as sequenced in a study of blood T cell repertoires in COVID-19 (dated by TCRdb to the early 2020s). Preparation of the library involved the immunoSEQ multiplex PCR assay. What TCRdb holds here is the immuneACCESS table cut down to in-frame rearrangements. Part of the clones is not present; checked against another copy, under half of the missing clones reflect an unresolved V gene, and the others are unexplained. In this sample the table shows approximately 230,000 clones, 65% to 80% of which occur a single time. The biggest ten clones account for around 3.6% of the sample. Sample: peripheral blood. The receptor source for this set is a woman in her thirties or forties with active or convalescent COVID-19.

This clone was observed a handful of times. The chain couples TRBV18 to TRBJ1-2, with D possibly matching TRBD1 (6 bases). The CDR3 sequence is 13 residues long. CDR1 and CDR2 (germline): KGHSH, LQKENI. Trimming removed 3 bases at V and 6 bases at J, with 11 bases between. CDR3 nucleotide sequence: TGTGCCAGCTCACCCGGACAGCCCAATGGCTACACCTTC. This encodes CASSPGQPNGYTF.

In its sample, this clone was seen a few times. The V call is TRBV28, the J call TRBJ1-5; perhaps TRBD1 as D (5 bases). The V and J ends lost 8 bases and 0 bases respectively, with 11 bases between them. The CDR3 consists of 14 residues. Germline V gene sequence: CDR1 MDHEN, CDR2 SYDVKM. The CDR3 DNA sequence: TGTGCCAGCTTCGGGGGTTATAGCAATCAGCCCCAGCATTTT. It yields the protein CASFGGYSNQPQHF.

The chain carries TRBV25-1 and TRBJ1-1; no clear D. This CDR3 spans 12 amino acids. CDR1 is MGHDK, CDR2 SYGVNS, per germline. The V gene lost 2 bases and the J gene lost 4 bases, with 5 bases spanning the gap. DNA for the CDR3: TGTGCCAGCAGTGAAGGAGGCACTGAAGCTTTCTTT. It translates to CASSEGGTEAFF.

J is TRBJ1-5 and V is TRBV6-5; 10 bases map to TRBD1. The CDR3 is 15 amino acids. CDR1 and CDR2 (germline): MNHEY, SVGAGI. Trimming removed 6 bases from V and 5 bases from J; junction bases left unmatched: 7. The CDR3, as DNA: TGTGCCAGCAGGACAGGGGGCTTAATTGATCAGCCCCAGCATTTT. Its protein product is CASRTGGLIDQPQHF.

This chain links TRBV9 with TRBJ2-1, with no clear D. Germline CDR1 reads SGDLS; CDR2 reads YYNGEE. This CDR3 is 15 amino acids long. Trimming stripped 0 bases from V and 3 bases from J, with 10 bases between. DNA for the CDR3: TGTGCCAGCAGCGTAGGAAGCCCAGGCTACAATGAGCAGTTCTTC. Protein product: CASSVGSPGYNEQFF.

Regarding this clone: Since a much larger clone is just one base distant, this may be a read error. The V call is TRBV7-3, the J call TRBJ1-1; D unclear. This CDR3 is built from 13 residues. Germline V CDR1 and CDR2: SGHTA, FQGTGA. Trimming left V 3 bases short and J 0 bases short, with 5 bases between. The CDR3 DNA sequence: TGTGCCAGCAGCTTCAACTTGAACACTGAAGCTTTCTTT. Its protein product is CASSFNLNTEAFF.